This TCR beta chain stems from a study of blood T cell repertoires in COVID-19. The V gene's germline CDR1 is SGHRS and CDR2 YFSETQ. This CDR3 comprises 14 residues. V lost 4 bases and J lost 8; bases outside the gene matches: 11. Sequencing used immunoSEQ multiplex PCR; TCRdb keeps in-frame clones, though not all of them. Among about 76,000 clones listed, approximately 78% were seen once. The sequence came from a human donor in a cohort sampled during active COVID-19. Sequencing used peripheral blood. This rearrangement joins TRBV5-1 to TRBJ1-2, with 7 bases identical to TRBD1. The CDR3 spells CASSTGGQGVGYTF. For the CDR3, the DNA is TGCGCCAGCAGCACTGGTGGGCAGGGGGTCGGCTACACCTTC.